These 21 T cell receptor beta chains share one sample of origin, sequenced in a study of cytomegalovirus exposure and HLA in healthy donors. 60 Vbeta and 13 Jbeta primers were used in PCR. The data were produced by immunoSEQ multiplex PCR, yet TCRdb's version contains in-frame clones alone and is incomplete. The sample records 220,000 or so clones, 60% to 80% being singletons. Sequenced material: PBMCs. The receptors were sampled from a male donor in good health and CMV-seronegative.

The rearrangement uses TRBV11-1 and TRBJ1-3; no definite D call. Between the trimmed V and J ends, which lost 4 bases and 4 bases, there was a span of 14 bases. The CDR3 extends over 15 amino acids. Germline CDR1 is SGHAT and CDR2 is FQDESV (reference sequence). Here the CDR3 DNA reads TGTGCCAGCAGCTCGAAGGTCCCAGGCGGAAACACCATATATTTT. This gives the protein CASSSKVPGGNTIYF.

DNA of the CDR3: TGTGCCAGCAACCTAGCGGGAGGGCCGAACACCGGGGAGCTGTTTTTT. Encoded protein: CASNLAGGPNTGELFF. This sequence joins TRBV5-4 and TRBJ2-2; TRBD2 aligns across 12 bases. Germline loops: CDR1 SGHNT, CDR2 YYREEE (reference sequence). The CDR3 is made up of 16 amino acids. The trim removed 6 bases at V and 0 bases at J, leaving 3 bases unmatched.

This clone was detected only a few times. The DNA for the CDR3 is TGTGCCAGCAGCTACGACAGATCCTACGAGCAGTACTTC. Translated: CASSYDRSYEQYF. V gene TRBV7-6 combines with J gene TRBJ2-7, with a tentative D call TRBD1 (5 bases). The length of the CDR3 is 13 residues. Trimming took 4 bases from V and 1 from J, leaving 8 bases between them. Germline CDR1 SGHVS, CDR2 FNYEAQ. Variable domain in full (rest from reference TRBV7-6 and TRBJ2-7): GAGVSQSPRYKVTKRGQDVALRCDPISGHVSLYWYRQALGQGPEFLTYFNYEAQQDKSGLPNDRFSAERPEGSISTLTIQRTEQRDSAMYRCASSYDRSYEQYFGPGTRLTVT.

This chain joins TRBV28 and TRBJ1-1, with D tentatively TRBD1 (5 bases). The germline V gene has CDR1 MDHEN and CDR2 SYDVKM. V was clipped by 6 bases and J by 5 bases, with 16 bases between them. This CDR3 is 14 amino acids long. The CDR3 nucleotides are TGTGCCAGCAGGTCCAGGGTGGTTGGGACTGAAGCTTTCTTT. Translated: CASRSRVVGTEAFF.

V is TRBV19 and J is TRBJ2-2, with D maybe TRBD2 (5 bases). Trimming removed 0 bases from V and 4 bases from J, with 12 bases in between. CDR3 length equals 16 residues. Germline-derived CDR1 and CDR2 are LNHDA and SQIVND (reference sequence). This chain's CDR3 is CASSIDRGLGTGELFF. CDR3 sequence (DNA): TGTGCCAGTAGTATAGATCGGGGATTGGGCACCGGGGAGCTGTTTTTT.

A note on this clone: Within the sample, other DNA sequences also encode this same CDR3. The chain links TRBV9 to TRBJ2-2, with D possibly TRBD2 on 5 matching bases. Trimming took off 0 bases at V and 5 bases at J, with 11 bases between the two ends. This CDR3 comprises 15 residues. Germline loops: CDR1 SGDLS, CDR2 YYNGEE. The chain's CDR3 is CASSVETSTTGELFF. DNA for the CDR3: TGTGCCAGCAGCGTAGAAACTAGTACTACCGGGGAGCTGTTTTTT.

Here the CDR3 reads CASSRAGLLSSYEQYF. CDR3 bases: TGTGCCAGCAGTCGAGCGGGACTCCTGAGCTCCTACGAGCAGTACTTC. The chain is built from TRBV6-8 and TRBJ2-5; 7 bases fit TRBD2. The J call is in doubt because the DNA end fits TRBJ2-7 better. The CDR3 is made up of 16 amino acids. Germline CDR1 MNHGY, CDR2 SAAAGT.

The CDR3 reads CASKRLAGGVAKNIQYF. CDR3 DNA sequence: TGTGCCAGCAAGCGACTAGCGGGGGGGGTAGCCAAAAACATTCAGTACTTC. This chain joins TRBV2 and TRBJ2-4; 14 bases map to TRBD2. Germline V gene data show CDR1 as SNHLY and CDR2 as FYNNEI. The CDR3 is 17 residues long. After removal of 7 bases from V and 0 bases from J, the junction contained 5 bases not matched to a gene.

The CDR3 loop reads CASNGVAGGEETQYF. Written as DNA, the CDR3 is TGTGCCAGCAATGGGGTAGCGGGAGGGGAAGAGACCCAGTACTTC. The chain uses TRBV6-5 and TRBJ2-5; 11 nucleotides agree with TRBD2. CDR1 and CDR2 from the germline V gene are MNHEY and SVGAGI. J was trimmed by 3 bases and V by 7 bases; bases with no gene match: 7. This CDR3 spans 15 amino acids.

V is TRBV28 and J is TRBJ1-1; D might be TRBD1 (5 bases). Trimming removed 7 bases at V and 2 bases at J, with 23 bases between. Germline V gene data show CDR1 as MDHEN and CDR2 as SYDVKM. The CDR3 loop spans 17 amino acids. CDR3 in amino acids: CASTLERGFRTNTEAFF. The CDR3 region has the DNA TGTGCCAGCACCCTGGAAAGGGGTTTCCGGACCAACACTGAAGCTTTCTTT.

V is TRBV30 and J is TRBJ2-5; maybe TRBD2 (5 bases). The CDR3 is 13 residues long. Germline assignment: CDR1 GTSNPN and CDR2 SVGIG (reference sequence). V lost 0 bases, J lost 2 bases, and 7 bases lay in between. CDR3 DNA sequence: TGTGCCTGGAGTGTAGGCGGGCAAGAGACCCAGTACTTC. Its translation: CAWSVGGQETQYF.

The genes are TRBV29-1 and TRBJ1-5; D is possibly TRBD1 (6 bases). CDR3 length: 13 amino acids. Germline V lookup: CDR1 SQVTM, CDR2 ANQGSEA. V dropped 7 bases and J dropped 2 bases, with 12 bases sitting between them. CDR3 amino acids: CSASRGGNQPQHF. CDR3 DNA sequence: TGCAGCGCTTCCAGGGGTGGCAATCAGCCCCAGCATTTT.

The rearrangement joins TRBV4-1 to TRBJ2-7; D perhaps matches TRBD1 (6 bases). Germline V CDR1 and CDR2: MGHRA, YSYEKL. V dropped 2 bases and J dropped 3 bases, with 11 bases sitting between them. There are 14 residues in the CDR3. The DNA for the CDR3 is TGCGCCAGCAGCCAATCGGGACACCTCTACGAGCAGTACTTC. Its translation: CASSQSGHLYEQYF.

This chain links TRBV5-1 with TRBJ1-2; D perhaps matches TRBD1 (6 bases). There are 13 residues in the CDR3. Germline V gene data show CDR1 as SGHRS and CDR2 as YFSETQ. V dropped 4 bases and J dropped 3 bases, with 10 bases sitting between them. The CDR3: CASSPGQHYGYTF. The DNA of the CDR3 is TGCGCCAGCAGCCCCGGACAGCACTATGGCTACACCTTC.

The V gene is TRBV4-1, the J gene TRBJ1-2, with 8 bases lining up with TRBD1. J lost 0 bases, V lost 3 bases, and 6 bases had no gene match. The CDR3 runs to 16 residues. Per germline, CDR1 MGHRA and CDR2 YSYEKL. The CDR3 spells CASSHLDRATNYGYTF. The CDR3 DNA sequence: TGCGCCAGCAGCCACCTGGACAGGGCCACTAACTATGGCTACACCTTC.

The chain couples TRBV9 to TRBJ2-5, with TRBD2 identical over 7 bases. The J call is doubtful: the DNA matches TRBJ2-7 better. Germline CDR1 and CDR2: SGDLS and YYNGEE. The CDR3 loop spans 15 amino acids. CDR3 nucleotides: TGTGCCAGCAGCGTATCGGGGACTACCTCCTACGAGCAGTACTTC. Protein product: CASSVSGTTSYEQYF.

This clone occurred once. V gene TRBV7-7 combines with J gene TRBJ1-4; 12 positions match TRBD1. This CDR3 spans 16 amino acids. The germline gives CDR1 SSHAT, CDR2 FNYEAQ (reference sequence). The junction had 4 bases not matched to a gene; V was cut back by 5 bases and J by 3 bases. The CDR3 DNA reads TGTGCCAGCAGCACCGGGACAGGGGGCTCTAATGAAAAACTGTTTTTT. It translates to CASSTGTGGSNEKLFF.

There are a few counts of this clone. The J gene is TRBJ2-3, the V gene TRBV5-1; 8 nucleotides match TRBD1. The CDR3 extends over 15 amino acids. The germline gives CDR1 SGHRS, CDR2 YFSETQ. V lost 4 bases to trimming and J lost 1 base; unmatched junction nucleotides: 5. The CDR3 DNA reads as TGCGCCAGCAGCATGTTGGGACAGGGCACAGATACGCAGTATTTT. This sequence encodes CASSMLGQGTDTQYF.

This clone was seen a handful of times. This chain links TRBV4-2 with TRBJ1-1, with 7 bases matching TRBD1. The CDR3 totals 12 residues. Germline V CDR1 and CDR2: LGHNA, YNFKEQ. V was pared by 0 bases and J by 11 bases, with 3 bases of the junction left unmatched. CDR3 amino acids: CASSQDRGQAFF. CDR3 bases: TGTGCCAGCAGCCAAGATAGGGGGCAGGCTTTCTTT.

This clone was observed once. The genes are TRBV25-1 and TRBJ2-1; weak D call: TRBD2 (6 bases). The CDR3 covers 11 residues. V lost 6 bases, J lost 11 bases, and 11 bases lay in between. CDR1 is MGHDK, CDR2 SYGVNS, per germline. CDR3 amino acids: CASSLGTQQFF. As DNA, the CDR3 is TGTGCCAGCAGCCTCGGGACTCAGCAGTTCTTC.

The gene calls are TRBV2 and TRBJ2-5; no definite D call. Trimming cost V 7 bases and J 6 bases, with 12 bases left between them. This CDR3 spans 12 amino acids. CDR1 is SNHLY and CDR2 is FYNNEI in the germline V gene. CDR3 residues: CASTLNPKTQYF. The DNA of the CDR3 is TGTGCCAGCACCCTAAATCCTAAGACCCAGTACTTC.